Reported below is one TCR beta chain. Its target is unknown. This CDR3 comprises 14 residues. The germline V gene encodes CDR1 SEHNR and CDR2 FQNEAQ (reference sequence). The J segment lost 3 bases and the V segment lost 6 bases, leaving 4 bases of the junction unmatched. This entry belongs to a study of cytomegalovirus exposure and HLA in healthy donors. Whole-study findings and limits: Sequencing artifact likely explains a cluster of highly shared sequence variants.

Primers: 60 Vbeta forward and 13 Jbeta reverse. Profiling relied on immunoSEQ multiplex PCR, and the TCRdb table lists in-frame clones only, not all of them. Found here are 150,000 to 200,000 clones, around 77% of them singletons; the top ten hold around 2.5%. Healthy individuals who donated bone marrow served as the donors. The chain is built from TRBV7-9 and TRBJ1-4, with TRBD1 matching over 7 bases. The receptor was derived from a man in his sixties in good health and CMV-seronegative. Material: PBMCs. The DNA for the CDR3 is TGTGCCAGCAGAAACAGGGGTTCTAATGAAAAACTGTTTTTT. Its translation is CASRNRGSNEKLFF.